This T cell receptor (beta chain) comes out of a study of blood T cell repertoires in COVID-19. Study context: Sites across the United States, Italy and Spain contributed samples from acute and convalescent COVID-19. The analysed material was cDNA or gDNA that came from T cells, B-cell-depleted T cells, or PBMCs.

This clone was counted between two and nine times. Original processing notes: Amplified reference gene primers provided the basis for estimating nucleated cell counts. Clones were read by immunoSEQ multiplex PCR, and TCRdb kept only the in-frame ones, dropping some. The V and J calls and the clone size are those of that table, but D and trimming were determined from the DNA. The sample lists about 85,000 clones, around 88% occurring once. Sequences were obtained from peripheral blood. The TCR comes from a woman of 80 years or more with acute or convalescent COVID-19.

The CDR3 reads CASSLGGQYEQYF. CDR3 in DNA: TGTGCCAGCAGCTTAGGAGGACAGTACGAGCAGTACTTC. The rearrangement uses TRBV7-2 and TRBJ2-7, with a tentative D call TRBD1 (6 bases). Germline V gene sequence: CDR1 SGHTA, CDR2 FQGNSA. The CDR3 has 13 residues. The ends were cut back, 1 base at V and 4 bases at J, with 8 bases in the middle.